The source of this T cell receptor (beta chain) is a study of cytomegalovirus exposure and HLA in healthy donors. Vbeta (60) and Jbeta (13) primers were used in the PCR. TCRdb's copy holds only in-frame clones and misses some; the assay was immunoSEQ multiplex PCR. Of some 250,000 clones listed, approximately 82% were seen once; the top ten hold 8%. The germline gives CDR1 SGDLS, CDR2 YYNGEE. Trimming removed 4 bases from V and 12 bases from J; junction bases left unmatched: 11. This CDR3 has 16 amino acids. In its sample, this clone was seen once. The TCR originated in a woman aged 55-69 years in good health and CMV-seropositive. Sequenced input: PBMCs. The chain has TRBV9 and TRBJ2-1; 15 bases align to TRBD2. The CDR3 nucleotides are TGTGCCAGCAGCCCCCCGGGACTAGCGGGAGGTGGTGGGCAGTTCTTC. It yields the protein CASSPPGLAGGGGQFF.